A selection of T cell receptor beta chains follows, all from one sample in a study of spatial heterogeneity in lung cancer. TCRdb re-derived calls from the 5' RACE reads in MiXCR, one entry per CDR3 protein. This sample carries tens of thousands of distinct CDR3 sequences, roughly 6.5% of them seen once, and the ten largest clones take around 29%. The sample consisted of PBMCs, taken at surgery. These receptors were taken from a female donor with early-stage non-small cell lung cancer. The CDR3 runs from the conserved cysteine through the conserved F or W. The D gene is left open where the match is weak. Clone size is not always given. Where it is, it says once, few, many or a class for expanded clones.

v_gene	abundance	d_gene	j_gene	CDR3nt	CDR3aa
TRBV2	few	TRBD1	TRBJ2-1	TGTGCCAGCAGTGAGAGACAGGGGGTTTACAATGAGCAGTTCTTC	CASSERQGVYNEQFF
TRBV5-5	few	-	TRBJ2-7	TGTGCCAGCAGCTTGGGGGTTGACGGAGAGCAGTACTTC	CASSLGVDGEQYF
TRBV7-9	many	-	TRBJ2-5	TGTGCCAGCAGCTTCGGCAGGGCCGGGGAGACCCAGTACTTC	CASSFGRAGETQYF
TRBV28	few	-	TRBJ1-6	TGTGCCAGCAGTTCTGACCGAACAGGATTTCTTAATTCACCCCTCCACTTT	CASSSDRTGFLNSPLHF
TRBV6-1	few	-	TRBJ1-2	TGTGCCAGCTGTGTGTCTGAGGGCTATGGCTACACCTTC	CASCVSEGYGYTF
TRBV7-6	many	TRBD2	TRBJ2-7	TGTGCCAGCAGCTTACGCCAGACGGGGGGCTCCTACGAGCAGTACTTC	CASSLRQTGGSYEQYF
TRBV20-1	many	-	TRBJ2-2	TGCAGTGCTAGAATAGCCGGGAGACAGGCCGGGGAGCTGTTTTTT	CSARIAGRQAGELFF
TRBV7-7	many	TRBD2	TRBJ2-1	TGTGCTAGCAGCTATGGACTAGCGGGGGACAATGAGCAGTTCTTC	CASSYGLAGDNEQFF
TRBV6-5	many	-	TRBJ2-5	TGTGCCAGCAGTTACTCGATAGGGGGGGAAGAGACCCAGTACTTC	CASSYSIGGEETQYF
TRBV7-6	-	-	TRBJ2-5	TGTGCCAGCAGCATGCCAGTGGAACAAGAGACCCAGTACTTC	CASSMPVEQETQYF
TRBV7-2	many	-	TRBJ2-5	TGTGCCAGCAGCTTAGTCGGGAGCCAAGAGACCCAGTACTTC	CASSLVGSQETQYF
TRBV12-3/TRBV12-4	few	TRBD1	TRBJ2-2	TGTGCCAGCAGGAGACCCAGGACAGGGGACACCGGGGAGCTGTTTTTT	CASRRPRTGDTGELFF
TRBV19	many	TRBD1	TRBJ2-5	TGTGCCAGTAGTGGAACCGGGACAGGGTACGAAGAGACCCAGTACTTC	CASSGTGTGYEETQYF
TRBV6-5	many	-	TRBJ2-5	TGTGCCAGCAGTCCCACAGGGCGAGAGACCCAGTACTTC	CASSPTGRETQYF
TRBV28	-	TRBD2	TRBJ2-7	TGTGCCAGCAGGGCGGGGGGCGCCTTCTCCGAGCAGTACTTC	CASRAGGAFSEQYF
TRBV4-1	many	TRBD1	TRBJ1-4	TGCGCCAGCAGCCTTAACCAGGGGGGTTGGAATGAAAAACTGTTTTTT	CASSLNQGGWNEKLFF
TRBV7-3	-	-	TRBJ2-5	TGTGCCAGCAGCTTATCTGGGGGGGCTGGAGGAGAGACCCAGTACTTC	CASSLSGGAGGETQYF
TRBV12-3/TRBV12-4	many	TRBD1	TRBJ2-7	TGTGCCAGCAGGTCCGGGACAGGGGATTACGAGCAGTACTTC	CASRSGTGDYEQYF
TRBV2	many	TRBD1	TRBJ2-3	TGTGCCAGCAGTGAAGCCCCTCAGGGGGCAGGAGCAGATACGCAGTATTTT	CASSEAPQGAGADTQYF
TRBV7-2	-	-	TRBJ2-3	TGTGCCAGCGTGACGGAACTAGCTAGCACAGATACGCAGTATTTT	CASVTELASTDTQYF
TRBV6-1	-	-	TRBJ2-1	TGTGCCAGCAGTGAAGACAGCTACTCCTACAATGAGCAGTTCTTC	CASSEDSYSYNEQFF
TRBV5-1	many	-	TRBJ1-4	TGCGCCAGCAGCCCAGAAGCGACGGGGTTGGCGAAACTGTTTTTT	CASSPEATGLAKLFF
TRBV20-1	many	TRBD1	TRBJ2-5	TGCAGTGCTATCCGACAGGGGGCATCAGAGACCCAGTACTTC	CSAIRQGASETQYF
TRBV24-1	many	-	TRBJ1-1	TGTGCCACCAGTGCCCCCAACCGGAACACTGAAGCTTTCTTT	CATSAPNRNTEAFF
TRBV5-1	many	-	TRBJ2-7	TGCGCCAGCAGCCGGGGGCACAACTCCTACGAGCAGTACTTC	CASSRGHNSYEQYF
TRBV12-5	-	-	TRBJ1-1	TGTGCTAGTGGTTTTTACGCCGGAACTGAAGCTTTCTTT	CASGFYAGTEAFF
TRBV6-1	many	-	TRBJ2-6	TGTGCCAGCAGCGAAAACTCTGGGGCCAACGTCCTGACTTTC	CASSENSGANVLTF
TRBV5-4	many	-	TRBJ2-6	TGTGCCAGCAGCTTGGATCTGGGACCTCGCTCTGGGGCCAACGTCCTGACTTTC	CASSLDLGPRSGANVLTF
TRBV20-1	-	-	TRBJ2-1	TGCAGTGCCGGACCCCCAGGCGGTGATGAGCAGTTCTTC	CSAGPPGGDEQFF
TRBV20-1	few	TRBD1	TRBJ1-1	TGCAGTGCTAGAGGGAGGTACGAAGACAGGGGGCAAGAGAGAATCCCCACTGAAGCTTTCTTT	CSARGRYEDRGQERIPTEAFF
TRBV30	few	-	TRBJ1-2	TGTGCCTGGAGCAACGTTGAGGGGTCGGGCTACACCTTC	CAWSNVEGSGYTF
TRBV12-3/TRBV12-4	many	-	TRBJ1-5	TGTGCCAGCAGTTTGCGCGGGGCCGCAAATCAGCCCCAGCATTTT	CASSLRGAANQPQHF
TRBV28	many	-	TRBJ2-7	TGTGCCAGCAGCCTGCTACCGGGGCGGGAACCCCTTTTGCAGTACTTC	CASSLLPGREPLLQYF
TRBV2	few	TRBD2	TRBJ2-3	TGTGCCAGCACCTTAGCGGGGGCCCCTAGCACAGATACGCAGTATTTT	CASTLAGAPSTDTQYF
TRBV5-2	-	-	TRBJ2-3	TGTGCCAGCAACTCGGCAGACAGGGACACAGATACGCAGTATTTT	CASNSADRDTDTQYF
TRBV28	many	-	TRBJ2-3	TGTGCCAGCAGTTTCCCCCTGACGACAACTGGGATGTATTTT	CASSFPLTTTGMYF
TRBV7-9	-	-	TRBJ1-5	TGTGTCAGCAGCGAAGCGGTAGGGCAGCCCCAGCATTTT	CVSSEAVGQPQHF
TRBV27	-	-	TRBJ1-1	TGTGCCAGCAGTTTTTCGGGGTCGAACACTGAAGCTTTCTTT	CASSFSGSNTEAFF
TRBV6-2/TRBV6-3	many	TRBD1	TRBJ1-5	TGTGCCAGCAGCTACGACAGGGACCTTCAGCCCCAGCATTTT	CASSYDRDLQPQHF
TRBV20-1	many	TRBD2	TRBJ2-5	TGCAGTGCTAGAGATCCCCTAGCGGGGGGATCAACCCAGTACTTC	CSARDPLAGGSTQYF
TRBV6-5	few	TRBD1	TRBJ1-2	TGTGCCAGCAGAGAGACAGGGAACTATGGCTACACCTTC	CASRETGNYGYTF
TRBV7-3	few	-	TRBJ1-2	TGTGCCAGCAGCTTAATCCAGTTAGGCTACACCTTC	CASSLIQLGYTF
TRBV9	many	-	TRBJ1-3	TGTGCCAGCAGCGTAAGCATCGGCCACTCTGGAAACACCATATATTTT	CASSVSIGHSGNTIYF
TRBV28	-	-	TRBJ1-4	TGTGCCAGCAGTTCAGCGACAACCGCTAATGAAAAACTGTTTTTT	CASSSATTANEKLFF
TRBV9	few	-	TRBJ2-3	TGTGCCAGCAGCTTTCGACATAGCACAGATACGCAGTATTTT	CASSFRHSTDTQYF
TRBV20-1	many	-	TRBJ2-7	TGCAGTGCTAGAATCCCGGGACTCCCTCAGAACGAGCAGTACTTC	CSARIPGLPQNEQYF
TRBV4-3	many	-	TRBJ1-1	TGCGCCAGCAGCCAAGGCTCAGCGGCCACTGAAGCTTTCTTT	CASSQGSAATEAFF
TRBV10-3	many	-	TRBJ2-1	TGTGCCATCAGTGAATGGGAGAGCTCCTACAATGAGCAGTTCTTC	CAISEWESSYNEQFF